This TCR beta chain was obtained from a study of blood T cell repertoires in COVID-19. Assay: immunoSEQ multiplex PCR; the TCRdb copy retains only in-frame clones and omits some. The sample carries under 400,000 clones, roughly 89% recorded once. There are 17 residues in the CDR3. Looked up from germline, CDR1 is SGHNT and CDR2 is YYREEE (reference sequence). The V gene end was trimmed by 3 bases and the J gene end by 5 bases; junction bases not matched to a gene: 16. The receptor was isolated from a woman aged 55-69 years with COVID-19, enrolled during active disease. The chain uses TRBV5-4 and TRBJ2-5, with 7 nucleotides matching TRBD1. What was sequenced was peripheral blood. CDR3 DNA: TGTGCCAGCAGCTCTCGAAAGACAAGACAGGGTGTCGAGACCCAGTACTTC. Protein product: CASSSRKTRQGVETQYF.